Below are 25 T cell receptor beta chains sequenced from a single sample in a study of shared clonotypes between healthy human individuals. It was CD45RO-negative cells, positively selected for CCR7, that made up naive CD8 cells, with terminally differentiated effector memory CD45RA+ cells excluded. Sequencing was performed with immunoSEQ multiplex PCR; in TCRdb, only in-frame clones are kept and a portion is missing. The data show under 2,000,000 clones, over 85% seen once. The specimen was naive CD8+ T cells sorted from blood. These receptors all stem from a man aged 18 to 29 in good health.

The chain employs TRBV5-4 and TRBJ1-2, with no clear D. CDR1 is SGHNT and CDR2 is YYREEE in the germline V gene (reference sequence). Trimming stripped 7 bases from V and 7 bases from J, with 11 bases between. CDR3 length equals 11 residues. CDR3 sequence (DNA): TGTGCCAGCGGACGTCGAGCTGGCTACACCTTC. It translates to CASGRRAGYTF. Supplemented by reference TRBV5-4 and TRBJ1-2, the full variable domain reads ETGVTQSPTHLIKTRGQQVTLRCSSQSGHNTVSWYQQALGQGPQFIFQYYREEENGRGNFPPRFSGLQFPNYSSELNVNALELDDSALYLCASGRRAGYTFGSGTRLTVV.

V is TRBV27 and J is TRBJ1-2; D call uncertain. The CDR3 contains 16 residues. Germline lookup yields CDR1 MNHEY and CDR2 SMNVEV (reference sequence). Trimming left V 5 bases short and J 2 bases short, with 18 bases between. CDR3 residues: CASSPSSGEANYGYTF. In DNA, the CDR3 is TGTGCCAGCAGTCCGTCGAGTGGGGAGGCGAACTATGGCTACACCTTC.

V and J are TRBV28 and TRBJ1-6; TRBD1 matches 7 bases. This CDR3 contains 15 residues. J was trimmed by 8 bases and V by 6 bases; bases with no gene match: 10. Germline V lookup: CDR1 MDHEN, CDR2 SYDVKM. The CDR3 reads CASRGTGTADSPLHF. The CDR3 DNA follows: TGTGCCAGCAGGGGGACCGGGACAGCCGATTCACCCCTCCACTTT.

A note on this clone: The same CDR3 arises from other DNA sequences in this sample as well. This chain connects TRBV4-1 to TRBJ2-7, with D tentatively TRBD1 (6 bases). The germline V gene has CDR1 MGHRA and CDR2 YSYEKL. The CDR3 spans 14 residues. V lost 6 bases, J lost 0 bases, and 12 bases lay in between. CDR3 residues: CASSHQGLSYEQYF. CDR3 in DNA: TGCGCCAGCAGTCATCAGGGGCTCTCCTACGAGCAGTACTTC.

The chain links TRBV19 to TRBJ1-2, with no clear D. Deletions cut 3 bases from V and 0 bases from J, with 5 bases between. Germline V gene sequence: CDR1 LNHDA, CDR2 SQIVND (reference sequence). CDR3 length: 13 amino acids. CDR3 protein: CASSMAANYGYTF. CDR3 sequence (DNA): TGTGCCAGTAGTATGGCAGCTAACTATGGCTACACCTTC.

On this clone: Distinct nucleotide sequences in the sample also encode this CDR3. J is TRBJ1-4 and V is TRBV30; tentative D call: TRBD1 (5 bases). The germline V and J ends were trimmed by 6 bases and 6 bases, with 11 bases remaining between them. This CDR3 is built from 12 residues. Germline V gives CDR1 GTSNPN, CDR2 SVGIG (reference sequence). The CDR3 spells CACGTEDEKLFF. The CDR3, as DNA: TGTGCCTGCGGGACGGAGGATGAAAAACTGTTTTTT.

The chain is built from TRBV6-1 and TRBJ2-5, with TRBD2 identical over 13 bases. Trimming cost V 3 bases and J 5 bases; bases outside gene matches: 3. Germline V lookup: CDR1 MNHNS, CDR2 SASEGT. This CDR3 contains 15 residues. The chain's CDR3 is CASSDWTSGGETQYF. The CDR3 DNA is TGTGCCAGCAGTGATTGGACTAGCGGGGGTGAGACCCAGTACTTC.

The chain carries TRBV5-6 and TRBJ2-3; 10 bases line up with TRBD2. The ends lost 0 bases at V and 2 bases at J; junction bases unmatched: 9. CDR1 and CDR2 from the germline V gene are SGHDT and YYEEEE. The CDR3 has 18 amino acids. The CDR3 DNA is TGTGCCAGCAGCTTGGCCCTTTTTACTAGCGGGATCACAGATACGCAGTATTTT. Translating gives CASSLALFTSGITDTQYF.

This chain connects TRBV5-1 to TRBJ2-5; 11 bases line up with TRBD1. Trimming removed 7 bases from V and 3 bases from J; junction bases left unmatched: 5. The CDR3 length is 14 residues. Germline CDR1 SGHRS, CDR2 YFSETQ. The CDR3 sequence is CASQDRGLEETQYF. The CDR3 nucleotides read TGCGCCAGCCAGGACAGGGGGCTGGAAGAGACCCAGTACTTC.

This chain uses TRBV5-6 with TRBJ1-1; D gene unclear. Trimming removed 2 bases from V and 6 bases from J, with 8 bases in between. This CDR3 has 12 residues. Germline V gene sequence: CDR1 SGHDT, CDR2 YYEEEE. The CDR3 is CASSFSNPEAFF. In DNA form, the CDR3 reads TGTGCCAGCAGCTTCAGCAACCCTGAAGCTTTCTTT.

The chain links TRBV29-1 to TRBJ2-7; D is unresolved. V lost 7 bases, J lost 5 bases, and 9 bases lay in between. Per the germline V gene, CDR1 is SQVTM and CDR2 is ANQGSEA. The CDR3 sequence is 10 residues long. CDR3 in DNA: TGCAGCGCTGTTCAAAACGAGCAGTACTTC. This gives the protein CSAVQNEQYF.

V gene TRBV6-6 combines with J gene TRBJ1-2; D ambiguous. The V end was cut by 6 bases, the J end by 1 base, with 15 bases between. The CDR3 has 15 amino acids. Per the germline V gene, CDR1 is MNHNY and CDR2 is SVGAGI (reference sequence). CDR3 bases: TGTGCCAGCAGCCTTTCGGGATTGTTTAACTATGGCTACACCTTC. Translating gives CASSLSGLFNYGYTF.

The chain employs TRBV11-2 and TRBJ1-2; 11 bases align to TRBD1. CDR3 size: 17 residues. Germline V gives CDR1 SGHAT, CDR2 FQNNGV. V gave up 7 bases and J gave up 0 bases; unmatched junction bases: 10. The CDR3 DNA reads TGTGCCAGCACCGAAGGGACAGGGGGGTTAGCTAACTATGGCTACACCTTC. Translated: CASTEGTGGLANYGYTF.

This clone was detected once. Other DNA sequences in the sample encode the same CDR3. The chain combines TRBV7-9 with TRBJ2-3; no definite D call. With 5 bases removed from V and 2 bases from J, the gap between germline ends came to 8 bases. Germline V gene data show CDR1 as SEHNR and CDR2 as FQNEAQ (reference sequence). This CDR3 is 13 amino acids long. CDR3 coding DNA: TGTGCCAGCAGCCCTCCGGTCACAGATACGCAGTATTTT. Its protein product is CASSPPVTDTQYF.

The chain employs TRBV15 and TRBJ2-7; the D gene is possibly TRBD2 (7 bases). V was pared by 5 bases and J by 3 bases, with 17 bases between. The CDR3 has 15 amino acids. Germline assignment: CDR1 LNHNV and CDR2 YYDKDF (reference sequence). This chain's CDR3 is CATSWEGGDLYEQYF. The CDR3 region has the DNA TGTGCCACCAGCTGGGAGGGGGGAGACCTCTACGAGCAGTACTTC.

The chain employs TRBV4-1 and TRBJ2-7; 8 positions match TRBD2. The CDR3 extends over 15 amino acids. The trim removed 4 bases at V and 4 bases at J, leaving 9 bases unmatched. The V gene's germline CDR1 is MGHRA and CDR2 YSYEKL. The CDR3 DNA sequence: TGCGCCAGCAGCCCCCGCGGGGGGACCTCTTACGAGCAGTACTTC. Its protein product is CASSPRGGTSYEQYF.

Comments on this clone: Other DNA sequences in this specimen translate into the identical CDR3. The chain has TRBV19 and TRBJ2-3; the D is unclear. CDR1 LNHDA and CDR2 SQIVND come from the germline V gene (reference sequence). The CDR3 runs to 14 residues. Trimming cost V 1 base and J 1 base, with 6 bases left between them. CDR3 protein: CASSIAGGTDTQYF. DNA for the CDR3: TGTGCCAGTAGTATAGCAGGTGGCACAGATACGCAGTATTTT.

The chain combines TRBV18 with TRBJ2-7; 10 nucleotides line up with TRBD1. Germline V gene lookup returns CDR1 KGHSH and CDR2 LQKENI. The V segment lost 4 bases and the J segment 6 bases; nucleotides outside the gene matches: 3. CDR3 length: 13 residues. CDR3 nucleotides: TGTGCCAGCTCACGCGGGACAGGGGCCGAGCAGTACTTC. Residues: CASSRGTGAEQYF.

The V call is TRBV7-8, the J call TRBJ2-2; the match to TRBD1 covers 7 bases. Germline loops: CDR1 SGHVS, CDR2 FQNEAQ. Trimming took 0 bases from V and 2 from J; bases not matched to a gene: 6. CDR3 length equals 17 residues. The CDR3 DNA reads TGTGCCAGCAGCTTAGCACAGGGGCCTGCAAACACCGGGGAGCTGTTTTTT. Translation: CASSLAQGPANTGELFF.

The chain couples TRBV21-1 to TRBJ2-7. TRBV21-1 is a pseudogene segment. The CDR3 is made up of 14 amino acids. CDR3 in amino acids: CASSRTRTEYEQYF. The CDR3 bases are TGTGCCAGCAGCCGTACGAGGACGGAATACGAGCAGTACTTC.

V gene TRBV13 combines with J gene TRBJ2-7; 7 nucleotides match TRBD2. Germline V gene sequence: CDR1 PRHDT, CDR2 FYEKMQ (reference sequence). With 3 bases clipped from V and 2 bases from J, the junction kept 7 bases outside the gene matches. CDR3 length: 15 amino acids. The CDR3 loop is CASSFGGEGPYEQYF. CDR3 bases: TGTGCCAGCAGCTTCGGCGGGGAGGGCCCCTACGAGCAGTACTTC.

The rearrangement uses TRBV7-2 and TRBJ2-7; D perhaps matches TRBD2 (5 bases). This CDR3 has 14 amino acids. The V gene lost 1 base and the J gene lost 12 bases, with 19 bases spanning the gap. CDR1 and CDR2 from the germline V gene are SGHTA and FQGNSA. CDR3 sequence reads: CASSLDTDYRTRYF. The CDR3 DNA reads TGTGCCAGCAGCTTAGATACAGATTACCGGACTCGGTACTTC.

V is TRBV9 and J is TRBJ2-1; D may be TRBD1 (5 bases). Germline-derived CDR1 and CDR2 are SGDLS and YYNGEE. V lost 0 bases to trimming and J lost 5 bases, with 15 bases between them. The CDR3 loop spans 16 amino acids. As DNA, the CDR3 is TGTGCCAGCAGCGTAGCTGCAGGGTCTAACAACAATGAGCAGTTCTTC. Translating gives CASSVAAGSNNNEQFF.

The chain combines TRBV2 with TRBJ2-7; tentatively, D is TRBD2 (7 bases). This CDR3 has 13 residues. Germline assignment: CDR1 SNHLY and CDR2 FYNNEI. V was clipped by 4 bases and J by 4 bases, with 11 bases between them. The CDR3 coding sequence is TGTGCCAGCAGTGCGAGGGGGGGGTACGAGCAGTACTTC. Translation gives CASSARGGYEQYF.

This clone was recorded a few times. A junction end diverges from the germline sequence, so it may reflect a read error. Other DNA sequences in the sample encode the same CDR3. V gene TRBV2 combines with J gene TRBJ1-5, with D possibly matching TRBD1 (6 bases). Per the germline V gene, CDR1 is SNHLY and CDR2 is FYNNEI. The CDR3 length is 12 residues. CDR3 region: CASSEGGQPQHF. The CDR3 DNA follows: TGTGCCAGCAGCGAAGGGGGTCAGCCCCAGCATTTT. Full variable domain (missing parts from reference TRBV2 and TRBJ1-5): EPEVTQTPSHQVTQMGQEVILRCVPISNHLYFYWYRQILGQKVEFLVSFYNNEISEKSEIFDDQFSVERPDGSNFTLKIRSTKLEDSAMYFCASSEGGQPQHFGDGTRLSIL.